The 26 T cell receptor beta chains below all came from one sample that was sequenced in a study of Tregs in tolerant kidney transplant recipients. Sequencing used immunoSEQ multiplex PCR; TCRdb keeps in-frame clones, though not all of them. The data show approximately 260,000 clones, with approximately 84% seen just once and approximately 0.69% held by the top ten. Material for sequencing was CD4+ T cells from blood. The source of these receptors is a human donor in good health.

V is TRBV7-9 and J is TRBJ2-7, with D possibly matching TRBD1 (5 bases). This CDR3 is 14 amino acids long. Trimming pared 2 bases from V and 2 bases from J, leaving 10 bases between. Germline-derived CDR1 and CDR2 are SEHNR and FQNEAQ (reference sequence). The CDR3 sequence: CASSLWTPPYEQYF. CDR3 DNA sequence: TGTGCCAGCAGCTTATGGACACCCCCCTACGAGCAGTACTTC.

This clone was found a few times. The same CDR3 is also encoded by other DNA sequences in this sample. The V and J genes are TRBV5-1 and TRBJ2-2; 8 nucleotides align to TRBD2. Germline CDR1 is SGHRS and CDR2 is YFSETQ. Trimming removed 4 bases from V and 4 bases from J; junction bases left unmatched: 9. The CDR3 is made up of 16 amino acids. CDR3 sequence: CASSPGGAGGTGELFF. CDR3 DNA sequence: TGCGCCAGCAGCCCGGGGGGCGCGGGAGGCACCGGGGAGCTGTTTTTT. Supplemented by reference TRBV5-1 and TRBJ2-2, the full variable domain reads KAGVTQTPRYLIKTRGQQVTLSCSPISGHRSVSWYQQTPGQGLQFLFEYFSETQRNKGNFPGRFSGRQFSNSRSEMNVSTLELGDSALYLCASSPGGAGGTGELFFGEGSRLTVL.

The CDR3 protein is CASSVEPTGETQYF. CDR3 DNA: TGTGCCAGCAGCGTAGAACCGACGGGAGAGACCCAGTACTTC. J is TRBJ2-5 and V is TRBV9; no clear D gene. This CDR3 is built from 14 residues. V gave up 0 bases and J gave up 4 bases, with 10 bases separating them. The germline CDR1 and CDR2 sequences are SGDLS and YYNGEE.

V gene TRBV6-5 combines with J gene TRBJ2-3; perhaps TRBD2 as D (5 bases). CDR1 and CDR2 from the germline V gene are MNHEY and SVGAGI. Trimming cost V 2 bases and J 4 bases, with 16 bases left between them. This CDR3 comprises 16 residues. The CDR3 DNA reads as TGTGCCAGCAGTTACGAGGGTGGGATAGCGTCAGATACGCAGTATTTT. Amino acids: CASSYEGGIASDTQYF.

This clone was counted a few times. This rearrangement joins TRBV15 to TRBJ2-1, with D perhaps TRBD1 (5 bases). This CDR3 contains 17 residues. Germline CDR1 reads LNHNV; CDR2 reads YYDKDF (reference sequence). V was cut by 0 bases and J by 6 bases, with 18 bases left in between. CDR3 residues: CATSRDFGQGSSNEQFF. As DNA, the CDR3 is TGTGCCACCAGCAGAGATTTTGGGCAGGGATCGAGCAATGAGCAGTTCTTC.

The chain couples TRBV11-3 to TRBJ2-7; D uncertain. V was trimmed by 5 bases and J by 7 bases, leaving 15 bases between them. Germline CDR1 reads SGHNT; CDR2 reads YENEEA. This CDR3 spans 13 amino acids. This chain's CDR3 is CASSPGEGWEQYF. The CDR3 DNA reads TGTGCCAGCAGCCCCGGTGAAGGGTGGGAGCAGTACTTC.

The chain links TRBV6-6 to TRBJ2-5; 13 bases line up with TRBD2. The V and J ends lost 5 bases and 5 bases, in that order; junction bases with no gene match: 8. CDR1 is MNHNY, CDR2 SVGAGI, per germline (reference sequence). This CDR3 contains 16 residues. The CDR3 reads CASSQGLAGVGETQYF. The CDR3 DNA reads TGTGCCAGCAGTCAAGGACTAGCGGGAGTCGGTGAGACCCAGTACTTC.

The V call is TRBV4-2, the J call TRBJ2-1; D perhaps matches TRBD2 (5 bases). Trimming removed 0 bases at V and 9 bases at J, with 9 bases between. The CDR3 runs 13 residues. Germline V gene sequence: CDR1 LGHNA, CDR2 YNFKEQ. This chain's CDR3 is CASSQDPGSEQFF. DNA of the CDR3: TGTGCCAGCAGCCAAGATCCGGGGAGTGAGCAGTTCTTC.

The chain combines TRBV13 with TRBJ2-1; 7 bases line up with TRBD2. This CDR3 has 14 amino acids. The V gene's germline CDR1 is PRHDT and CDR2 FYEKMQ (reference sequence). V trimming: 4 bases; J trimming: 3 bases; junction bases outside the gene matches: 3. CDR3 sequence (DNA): TGTGCCAGCAGCTCCGCTAGCGGCTACAATGAGCAGTTCTTC. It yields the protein CASSSASGYNEQFF.

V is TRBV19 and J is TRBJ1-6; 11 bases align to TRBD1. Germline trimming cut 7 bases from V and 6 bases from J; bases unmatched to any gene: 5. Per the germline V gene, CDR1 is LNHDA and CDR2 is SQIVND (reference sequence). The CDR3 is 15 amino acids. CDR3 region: CASTPGQGVNSPLHF. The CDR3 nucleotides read TGTGCCAGTACTCCGGGACAGGGGGTTAATTCACCCCTCCACTTT.

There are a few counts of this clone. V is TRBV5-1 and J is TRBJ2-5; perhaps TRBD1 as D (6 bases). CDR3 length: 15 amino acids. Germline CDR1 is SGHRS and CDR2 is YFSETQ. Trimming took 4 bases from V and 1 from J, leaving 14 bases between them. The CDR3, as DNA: TGCGCCAGCAGCCCCAGCAGGGGCTTCCAAGAGACCCAGTACTTC. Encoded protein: CASSPSRGFQETQYF.

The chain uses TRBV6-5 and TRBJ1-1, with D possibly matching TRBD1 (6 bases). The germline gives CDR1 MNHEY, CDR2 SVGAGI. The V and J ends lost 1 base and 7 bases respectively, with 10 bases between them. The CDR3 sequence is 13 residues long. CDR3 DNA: TGTGCCAGCAGTTACTACACAGGGAGTGAAGCTTTCTTT. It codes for CASSYYTGSEAFF.

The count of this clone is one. The CDR3 DNA follows: TGTGCCAGTAGTACACTAGCGGGGCCCTACAATGAGCAGTTCTTC. It yields the protein CASSTLAGPYNEQFF. The gene calls are TRBV19 and TRBJ2-1, with 10 positions matching TRBD2. Germline trimming cut 4 bases from V and 2 bases from J; bases unmatched to any gene: 2. Per the germline V gene, CDR1 is LNHDA and CDR2 is SQIVND (reference sequence). This CDR3 has 15 residues. The complete variable domain, with remaining parts taken from reference TRBV19 and TRBJ2-1, reads DGGITQSPKYLFRKEGQNVTLSCEQNLNHDAMYWYRQDPGQGLRLIYYSQIVNDFQKGDIAEGYSVSREKKESFPLTVTSAQKNPTAFYLCASSTLAGPYNEQFFGPGTRLTVL.

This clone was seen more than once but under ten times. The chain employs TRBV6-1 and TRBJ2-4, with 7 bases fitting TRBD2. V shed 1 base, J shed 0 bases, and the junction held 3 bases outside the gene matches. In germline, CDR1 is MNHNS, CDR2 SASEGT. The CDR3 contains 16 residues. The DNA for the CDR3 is TGTGCCAGCAGTGAAGTCCCGGGAGGAGCCAAAAACATTCAGTACTTC. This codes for CASSEVPGGAKNIQYF.

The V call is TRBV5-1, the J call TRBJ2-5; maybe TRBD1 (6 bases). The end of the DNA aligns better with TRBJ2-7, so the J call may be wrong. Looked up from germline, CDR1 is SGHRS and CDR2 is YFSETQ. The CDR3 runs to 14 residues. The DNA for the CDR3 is TGCGCCAGCAGCTCGACAGGACCTACCTACGAGCAGTACTTC. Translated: CASSSTGPTYEQYF.

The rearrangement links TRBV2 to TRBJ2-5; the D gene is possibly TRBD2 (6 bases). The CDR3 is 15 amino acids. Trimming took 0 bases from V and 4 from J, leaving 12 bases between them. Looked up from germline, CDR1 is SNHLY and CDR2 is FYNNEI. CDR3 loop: CASSEAGTFGETQYF. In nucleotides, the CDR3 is TGTGCCAGCAGTGAAGCGGGGACTTTTGGAGAGACCCAGTACTTC. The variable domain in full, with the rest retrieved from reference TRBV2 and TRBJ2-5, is EPEVTQTPSHQVTQMGQEVILRCVPISNHLYFYWYRQILGQKVEFLVSFYNNEISEKSEIFDDQFSVERPDGSNFTLKIRSTKLEDSAMYFCASSEAGTFGETQYFGPGTRLLVL.

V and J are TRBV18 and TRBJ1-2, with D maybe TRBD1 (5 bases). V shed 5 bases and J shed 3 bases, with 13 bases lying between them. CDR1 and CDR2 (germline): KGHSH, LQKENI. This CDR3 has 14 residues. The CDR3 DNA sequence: TGTGCCAGCTCAGATACCGGGACCGACTATGGCTACACCTTC. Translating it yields CASSDTGTDYGYTF.

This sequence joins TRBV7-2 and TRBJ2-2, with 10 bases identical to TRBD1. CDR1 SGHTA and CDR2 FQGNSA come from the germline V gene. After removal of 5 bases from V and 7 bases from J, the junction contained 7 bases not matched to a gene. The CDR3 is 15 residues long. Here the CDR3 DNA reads TGTGCCAGCAGCCGACGGGACAGGGGAAGCGGGGAGCTGTTTTTT. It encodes CASSRRDRGSGELFF.

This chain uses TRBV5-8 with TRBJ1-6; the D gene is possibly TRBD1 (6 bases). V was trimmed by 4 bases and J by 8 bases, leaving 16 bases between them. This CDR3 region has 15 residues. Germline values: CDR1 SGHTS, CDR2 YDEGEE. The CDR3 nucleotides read TGTGCCAGCAGCCGGAGTTCCGGACAGTATTCACCCCTCCACTTT. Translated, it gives CASSRSSGQYSPLHF.

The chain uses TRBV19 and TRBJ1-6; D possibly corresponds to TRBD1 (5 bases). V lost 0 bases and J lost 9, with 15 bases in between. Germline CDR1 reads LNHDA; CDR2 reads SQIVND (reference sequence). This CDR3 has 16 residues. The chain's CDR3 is CASSIDGWGRGSPLHF. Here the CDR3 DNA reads TGTGCCAGTAGTATAGATGGTTGGGGAAGGGGTTCACCCCTCCACTTT.

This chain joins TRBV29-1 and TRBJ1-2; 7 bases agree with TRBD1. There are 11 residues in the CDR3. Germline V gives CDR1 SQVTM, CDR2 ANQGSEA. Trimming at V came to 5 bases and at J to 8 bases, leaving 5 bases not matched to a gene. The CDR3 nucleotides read TGCAGCGTTAGGGGGCAAGGAGGCTACACCTTC. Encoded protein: CSVRGQGGYTF.

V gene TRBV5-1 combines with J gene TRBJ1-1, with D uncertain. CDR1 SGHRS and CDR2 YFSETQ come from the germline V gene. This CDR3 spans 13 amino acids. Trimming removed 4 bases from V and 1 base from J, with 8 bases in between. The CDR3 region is CASSLTPNTEAFF. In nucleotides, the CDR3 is TGCGCCAGCAGCCTCACACCGAACACTGAAGCTTTCTTT.

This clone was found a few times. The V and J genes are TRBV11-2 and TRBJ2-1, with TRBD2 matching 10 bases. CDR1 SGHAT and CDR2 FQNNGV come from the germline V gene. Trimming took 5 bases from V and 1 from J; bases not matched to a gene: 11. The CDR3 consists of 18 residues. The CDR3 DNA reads TGTGCCAGCAGCCCTATTAGGGGTAGCGGGAGGTCCTACAATGAGCAGTTCTTC. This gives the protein CASSPIRGSGRSYNEQFF. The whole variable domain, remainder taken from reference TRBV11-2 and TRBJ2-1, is EAGVAQSPRYKIIEKRQSVAFWCNPISGHATLYWYQQILGQGPKLLIQFQNNGVVDDSQLPKDRFSAERLKGVDSTLKIQPAKLEDSAVYLCASSPIRGSGRSYNEQFFGPGTRLTVL.

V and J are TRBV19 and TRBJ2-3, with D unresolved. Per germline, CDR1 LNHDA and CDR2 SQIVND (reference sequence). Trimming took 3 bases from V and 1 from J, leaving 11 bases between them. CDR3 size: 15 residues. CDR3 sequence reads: CASSIQVTGTDTQYF. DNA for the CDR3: TGTGCCAGTAGTATCCAGGTGACTGGCACAGATACGCAGTATTTT.

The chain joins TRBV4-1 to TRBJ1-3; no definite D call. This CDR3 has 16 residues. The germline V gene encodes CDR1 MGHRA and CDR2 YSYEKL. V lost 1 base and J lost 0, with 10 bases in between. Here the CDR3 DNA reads TGCGCCAGCAGCCAAGCCGGGTGGTCCTCTGGAAACACCATATATTTT. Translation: CASSQAGWSSGNTIYF.

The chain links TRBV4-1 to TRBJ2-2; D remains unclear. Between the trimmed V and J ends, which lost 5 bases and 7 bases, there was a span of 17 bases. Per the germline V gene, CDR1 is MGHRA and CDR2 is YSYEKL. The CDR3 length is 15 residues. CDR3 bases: TGCGCCAGCAGCGGACCCGGGCCCCTCTTCGGGGAGCTGTTTTTT. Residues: CASSGPGPLFGELFF.